This T cell receptor beta chain was sequenced during a study of shared clonotypes between healthy human individuals (dated by TCRdb to 2018 to 2020). With regard to the full study: The cohort comprised a couple of women and a few men aged 18 to 49 years. Per donor, three plates each were used for CD4 naive and CD4 memory, two for CD8 naive, and one for CD8 memory. To estimate repertoire size and how much clonotype sharing occurs between individuals, the study deeply sequenced the blood TCR repertoires of about five healthy adults. To increase sequencing depth and limit assay-specific biases, different laboratories used diverse techniques to prepare libraries and sequence TCR repertoires. Between about 0.8 and 9 billion PBMCs per donor were obtained by leukapheresis.

The donors were healthy, HIV-negative adults who had no recently reported acute infections or vaccinations. Every donor was a Caucasian adult living in Nashville, Tennessee, USA. CD4+ T cells were enriched through magnetic negative selection, after which naive cells were positively selected on CD45RA and the remaining negative fraction served as the memory subset. Blood was obtained by leukapheresis, after which PBMCs were separated by Ficoll-Histopaque density gradient centrifugation and cryopreserved in liquid nitrogen vapor phase. Analytical flow cytometry was used to check the purity and quantity of every magnetically sorted T cell population. Genomic DNA was isolated from each sorted fraction and quantified by UV absorbance on a Nanodrop 2000c. On this clone itself: Which antigen it targets is not known. Per-nucleotide qualities are absent, and no much larger clonotype sits a single base away.

V is pared back by 3 bases and J by 4 bases, with 9 bases lying between the germline termini. The CDR3, cysteine through phenylalanine, is 13 amino acids long. The DNA shown is the 39-base CDR3, in frame from base 1. CDR1 SEHNR and CDR2 FQNEAQ are derived from the germline V gene (reference sequence). Using the deep immunoSEQ assay, multiplex PCR amplified TCR CDR3 regions from genomic DNA. Extracted genomic DNA from each cell subset was spread evenly across all wells of several immunoSEQ 96-well plates, with each plate serving as a replicate. For sorted subsets, each replicate PCR was loaded with approximately 0.2 ug genomic DNA, equivalent to 30,000 or so T cell genomes. Purified libraries were quantified with a Qubit 3.0 fluorometer, sized on a Bioanalyzer 2100, and re-quantified with the KAPA Library Quantification kit. Every immunoSEQ 96-well plate was sequenced on a separate single-read 150-cycle Illumina NextSeq 550 flow cell. The paper's data handling went like this. The immunoSEQ output contained only junctional sequences without quality scores, so filtering could not match that applied to full-length reads. To assign V/J genes and CDR3, sequences were annotated against IMGT germline references using PyIR, a Python wrapper for IgBLAST v1.9. Any read was removed if the V/J assignment was weak (E-value above 1e-6), the CDR3 was missing, or the read contained stop codons, out-of-frame junctions, or ambiguous translated residues. V3J clonotypes were defined as sequences sharing an identical inferred V gene, J gene, and CDR3 amino acid sequence. To compute the percentage overlap between repertoires, the number of shared unique clonotypes was divided by the size of the smaller repertoire. Repertoire richness was assessed with RTK rarefaction, the Chao1 estimator, and Recon v2.1 estimates of unobserved clonotypes. OLGA was used to compute generation probabilities for all TCRbeta clonotypes that the gDNA method yielded from a few donors. TCRdb carries this immuneACCESS record with in-frame sequences only. Its versions omit some clonotypes, under half of them owing to an unresolved V gene in the studies checked, with the rest unexplained. V, J and clone size are those of that table, while D and trimming were read from the DNA. The sample data list a few million clones, and around 92% of these were observed just once. The ten largest clones capture roughly 0.34% of the sample.

On the study overall, not on this receptor specifically: Compared with non-shared clonotypes, the clonotypes found in all four sorted-subset donors had higher generation probabilities. Sampling was restricted to blood, and TCR repertoires in tissues likely differ from the TCR repertoires found in blood. Because the study included a small number of donors, the genetic and exposure-history diversity represented was limited. Based on pairwise subsampling, the degree of clonotype sharing among donors was expected to be affected by sequencing depth. Naive subsets generally had larger estimated clonotype richness than memory subsets. Sharing across a few donors was observed for approximately 5% of naive CD4, under 4% of naive CD8, 2% to 2.5% of memory CD4, and approximately 0.41% of memory CD8 clonotypes. Even with the large sequencing depth, rarefaction of the sorted-subset datasets indicated that sequencing was incomplete.

The sequence joins TRBV7-9 to TRBJ1-2, with no reliable assignment of the D segment. Sequenced input: naive CD4+ T cells from PBMCs. The intended sense of this specimen's cell subset or site label: CD45RA+ positively selected. The receptor was derived from a man in his late teens or twenties in good health. Some clones in this sample may be carry-over from other donors' samples. The nucleotide sequence is TGTGCCAGCAGCTTCGAAGCAGGCTATGGCTACACCTTC. This yields the protein CASSFEAGYGYTF.